This entry lists 21 T cell receptor beta chains sequenced from one sample in a study of cytomegalovirus exposure and HLA in healthy donors. The PCR made use of 60 Vbeta and 13 Jbeta primers. The method was immunoSEQ multiplex PCR; TCRdb's version includes in-frame clones alone and lacks a portion of them. The table for this sample gives 200,000 to 250,000 clones. What was sequenced was PBMCs. The receptor set was obtained from a girl aged 2-10 years in good health and CMV-seropositive.

J is TRBJ1-1 and V is TRBV11-2; D is uncertain. The CDR3 loop spans 11 amino acids. Germline CDR1 SGHAT, CDR2 FQNNGV. Trimming took 5 bases from V and 5 from J, leaving 6 bases between them. The CDR3, as DNA: TGTGCCAGCAGCCGCGGGACTGAAGCTTTCTTT. Residues: CASSRGTEAFF.

The DNA of the CDR3 is TGTGCCAGCTCACCCCCGGACTGCTGCTCTGGAAACACCATATATTTT. Amino acid sequence: CASSPPDCCSGNTIYF. The rearrangement links TRBV18 to TRBJ1-3; no clear D. Per the germline V gene, CDR1 is KGHSH and CDR2 is LQKENI. V was cut by 3 bases and J by 0 bases, with 12 bases left in between. The CDR3 loop spans 16 amino acids.

V and J are TRBV6-6 and TRBJ2-2; 7 positions agree with TRBD2. Germline values: CDR1 MNHNY, CDR2 SVGAGI (reference sequence). This CDR3 comprises 14 residues. The J segment lost 4 bases and the V segment lost 6 bases, leaving 5 bases of the junction unmatched. DNA for the CDR3: TGTGCCAGCAGGGGGAGGGAAACCACCGGGGAGCTGTTTTTT. Its protein is CASRGRETTGELFF.

This rearrangement joins TRBV5-1 to TRBJ2-7, with 12 nucleotides matching TRBD2. The germline V gene encodes CDR1 SGHRS and CDR2 YFSETQ. With 2 bases clipped from V and 1 base from J, the junction kept 10 bases outside the gene matches. This CDR3 is built from 18 residues. The DNA for the CDR3 is TGCGCCAGCAGCTTCCGCTCCGGACTAGCGGGACAATCCTACGAGCAGTACTTC. Encoded protein: CASSFRSGLAGQSYEQYF.

This chain links TRBV10-3 with TRBJ1-2; 8 nucleotides match TRBD1. J lost 8 bases, V lost 0 bases, and 8 bases had no gene match. The CDR3 sequence is 15 residues long. The V gene's germline CDR1 is ENHRY and CDR2 SYGVKD. The CDR3 region is CAISESRQGALGYTF. As DNA, the CDR3 is TGTGCCATCAGTGAGTCTCGGCAGGGGGCTTTGGGCTACACCTTC.

The genes are TRBV9 and TRBJ2-1; tentative D call: TRBD2 (6 bases). CDR3 length: 14 residues. CDR1 is SGDLS, CDR2 YYNGEE, per germline. V shed 8 bases and J shed 4 bases, with 16 bases lying between them. The CDR3 DNA sequence: TGTGCCAGTACGGCCGGGAGCCAGTACAATGAGCAGTTCTTC. Translating gives CASTAGSQYNEQFF.

J is TRBJ2-7 and V is TRBV18; TRBD1 matches 7 bases. The CDR3 sequence is 16 residues long. CDR1 is KGHSH, CDR2 LQKENI, per germline. V gave up 1 base and J gave up 2 bases; unmatched junction bases: 8. CDR3 sequence (DNA): TGTGCCAGCTCACCACTTGGGGACAGCGGACCCTACGAGCAGTACTTC. It translates to CASSPLGDSGPYEQYF.

The chain has TRBV18 and TRBJ2-7, with TRBD1 matching over 11 bases. This CDR3 is built from 14 residues. CDR1 KGHSH and CDR2 LQKENI come from the germline V gene. The junction had 3 bases not matched to a gene; V was cut back by 3 bases and J by 5 bases. The DNA for the CDR3 is TGTGCCAGCTCACCCCGGGACAGGGGGGACGAGCAGTACTTC. Amino acid sequence: CASSPRDRGDEQYF.

The V gene is TRBV7-9, the J gene TRBJ2-3; D gene unclear. The CDR3 sequence is 15 residues long. Per germline, CDR1 SEHNR and CDR2 FQNEAQ (reference sequence). V lost 5 bases, J lost 2 bases, and 14 bases lay in between. Written as DNA, the CDR3 is TGTGCCAGCAGCCCACTGGAGACGGACACAGATACGCAGTATTTT. It yields the protein CASSPLETDTDTQYF.

J is TRBJ1-1 and V is TRBV28; D remains unclear. Looked up from germline, CDR1 is MDHEN and CDR2 is SYDVKM. V was pared by 3 bases and J by 9 bases, with 17 bases between. The CDR3 contains 14 residues. The CDR3 DNA is TGTGCCAGCAGTTTGTACCAGCGGGCTAGCCAAGCTTTCTTT. Amino acid sequence: CASSLYQRASQAFF. Full variable domain (outside the CDR3, taken from reference TRBV28 and TRBJ1-1): DVKVTQSSRYLVKRTGEKVFLECVQDMDHENMFWYRQDPGLGLRLIYFSYDVKMKEKGDIPEGYSVSREKKERFSLILESASTNQTSMYLCASSLYQRASQAFFGQGTRLTVV.

The V gene is TRBV15, the J gene TRBJ1-5; possible D gene TRBD1, 6 bases. Trimming pared 1 base from V and 6 bases from J, leaving 16 bases between. Germline CDR1 reads LNHNV; CDR2 reads YYDKDF (reference sequence). This CDR3 contains 16 residues. CDR3 region: CATSRVKGQLGQPQHF. The CDR3 DNA reads as TGTGCCACCAGCAGAGTTAAAGGACAGTTGGGTCAGCCCCAGCATTTT.

CDR3 sequence: CAITPGAERYGYTF. CDR3 coding DNA: TGTGCCATCACCCCAGGGGCGGAACGCTATGGCTACACCTTC. This chain uses TRBV10-3 with TRBJ1-2; possibly TRBD1 for D (6 bases). Trimming pared 7 bases from V and 4 bases from J, leaving 16 bases between. Germline CDR1 is ENHRY and CDR2 is SYGVKD. The CDR3 has 14 residues.

The V gene is TRBV10-3, the J gene TRBJ2-3; 12 bases align to TRBD2. CDR3 size: 14 residues. V gave up 8 bases and J gave up 0 bases; unmatched junction bases: 0. The germline CDR1 and CDR2 sequences are ENHRY and SYGVKD. CDR3: CAIGTSGSTDTQYF. As DNA, the CDR3 is TGTGCCATCGGGACTAGCGGGAGCACAGATACGCAGTATTTT.

The gene calls are TRBV9 and TRBJ2-2, with D tentatively TRBD1 (7 bases). V was cut by 7 bases and J by 4 bases, with 17 bases left in between. Germline V gene lookup returns CDR1 SGDLS and CDR2 YYNGEE. CDR3 length equals 15 residues. CDR3 nucleotide sequence: TGTGCCAGCGCTTACGACAGGGAGGTCACCGGGGAGCTGTTTTTT. This gives the protein CASAYDREVTGELFF.

V and J are TRBV5-4 and TRBJ2-1; TRBD1 agrees at 10 bases. V shed 4 bases and J 3 bases; nucleotides not matched to a gene: 10. The CDR3 length is 17 residues. Germline V gene sequence: CDR1 SGHNT, CDR2 YYREEE (reference sequence). The CDR3 spells CASSPLTGGASYNEQFF. The CDR3 bases are TGTGCCAGCAGCCCGCTGACAGGGGGCGCGAGCTACAATGAGCAGTTCTTC.

The chain combines TRBV5-1 with TRBJ2-3; D gene unclear. The V end lost 3 bases, the J end lost 2 bases, and 13 bases lay between the germline ends. The CDR3 consists of 15 residues. Looked up from germline, CDR1 is SGHRS and CDR2 is YFSETQ. The CDR3 reads CASSSTLAVTDTQYF. The DNA of the CDR3 is TGCGCCAGCAGCTCGACTCTGGCCGTCACAGATACGCAGTATTTT.

The chain couples TRBV7-9 to TRBJ2-7; 7 bases align to TRBD1. The J segment lost 3 bases and the V segment lost 5 bases, leaving 13 bases of the junction unmatched. The germline CDR1 and CDR2 sequences are SEHNR and FQNEAQ (reference sequence). CDR3 length equals 16 residues. In nucleotides, the CDR3 is TGTGCCAGCAGCCGGGTACAGGGGAAGGAGGACTACGAGCAGTACTTC. Translation: CASSRVQGKEDYEQYF. The whole variable domain, filled in from reference TRBV7-9 and TRBJ2-7, reads DTGVSQNPRHKITKRGQNVTFRCDPISEHNRLYWYRQTLGQGPEFLTYFQNEAQLEKSRLLSDRFSAERPKGSFSTLEIQRTEQGDSAMYLCASSRVQGKEDYEQYFGPGTRLTVT.

CDR3 in DNA: TGTGCCAGCAGTTACATAGGGCGGGATCCGGACGAGCAGTACTTC. This codes for CASSYIGRDPDEQYF. V usage is TRBV6-5 and J usage is TRBJ2-7; D may be TRBD2 (6 bases). V lost 2 bases, J lost 5 bases, and 16 bases lay in between. CDR3 length equals 15 residues. CDR1 and CDR2 from the germline V gene are MNHEY and SVGAGI.

CDR3 sequence: CASSSAVATAREQYF. The CDR3 DNA follows: TGTGCCAGCAGCTCAGCCGTGGCAACGGCTAGGGAGCAGTACTTC. The rearrangement uses TRBV7-9 and TRBJ2-7, with D unresolved. The length of the CDR3 is 15 residues. Trimming cost V 4 bases and J 7 bases, with 20 bases left between them. The germline CDR1 and CDR2 sequences are SEHNR and FQNEAQ (reference sequence).

The chain employs TRBV28 and TRBJ1-3, with D unclear. The V and J ends lost 2 bases and 3 bases respectively, with 11 bases between them. This CDR3 is 15 amino acids long. The germline V gene has CDR1 MDHEN and CDR2 SYDVKM. The CDR3: CASSLSRLSGNTIYF. The CDR3 DNA reads as TGTGCCAGCAGTTTAAGCAGGCTTAGTGGAAACACCATATATTTT.

The chain is built from TRBV27 and TRBJ2-1; no reliable D call. The CDR3 consists of 13 residues. Germline CDR1 and CDR2: MNHEY and SMNVEV (reference sequence). Between the trimmed V and J ends, which lost 3 bases and 2 bases, there was a span of 5 bases. The CDR3 region is CASSFLPYNEQFF. The CDR3 coding sequence is TGTGCCAGCAGTTTTCTTCCCTACAATGAGCAGTTCTTC.